This TCR beta chain was profiled in a study of T cell responses to AZD1222 COVID-19 vaccine. Overall study context: Analyses pooled second doses at about 4 or about 12 weeks. The study's findings and limits: With dominance at 160-218 and 743-854, vaccine-associated CD4 TCRs spanned spike.

The CDR3 loop spans 13 amino acids. Trimming took 3 bases from V and 4 from J, leaving 9 bases between them. To note about this clone: What it recognizes is unknown.

The method was immunoSEQ multiplex PCR; TCRdb's version includes in-frame clones alone and lacks a portion of them. The sample has 100,000 to 150,000 clones, over 75% seen once. The sample was peripheral blood, taken on day 0 of AZD1222 vaccination. The V call is TRBV12-3 or TRBV12-4, the J call TRBJ1-1; possible D gene TRBD1, 5 bases. The clonotype originates from an adult in good health. The CDR3 is CASSFGGGTEAFF. DNA of the CDR3: TGTGCCAGCAGTTTCGGGGGGGGCACTGAAGCTTTCTTT.